This T cell receptor (beta chain) was observed in a study of response to subunit inactivated influenza vaccine. A single record per CDR3 protein comes from TCRdb applying MiXCR to the RT-PCR reads. The sample lists fewer than 400,000 distinct CDR3 sequences, 20% to 25% occurring once. In its sample, this clonotype was seen many times. Its antigen is not identified. Findings and limits, study-wide: Authors suggested each seasonal flu vaccination may recruit only limited numbers of new T cells.

Trimming removed 8 bases at V and 0 bases at J, with 17 bases between. Germline V gene data show CDR1 as LGHNA and CDR2 as YNFKEQ. The CDR3 spans 16 residues. The J gene is TRBJ1-5, the V gene TRBV4-2, with TRBD1 as a possible D gene (5 bases). The material sequenced was PBMCs from blood, taken roughly 20 months after vaccination. This clonotype originated in a man between 50 and 69 years old who received an inactivated influenza vaccine. Here the CDR3 DNA reads TGTGCCAGCGCCCCGACAGTCGGGGATAGCAATCAGCCCCAGCATTTT. Translated, it gives CASAPTVGDSNQPQHF.